The sequence of this T cell receptor beta chain was determined in a study of T cell responses to AZD1222 COVID-19 vaccine. Whole-study results and caveats: CD4 TCRs associated with vaccination spanned spike, dominating at 160-218 and 743-854. The repertoires were collected only after the peak T cell response. Reportedly, nearly half of unique spike TCRs recognized epitopes outside B.1.351/B.1.1.7 mutations.

Profiled with immunoSEQ multiplex PCR; TCRdb holds only in-frame clones, not every one. This table has about 70,000 clones, approximately 90% appearing once. Second-dose intervals near 4 or 12 weeks were combined. Trimming removed 3 bases from V and 8 bases from J, with 10 bases in between. The CDR3 contains 13 residues. With respect to this clone: What it recognizes is unknown.

The TCR comes from an adult who received the AZD1222 COVID-19 vaccine. The sample consisted of peripheral blood, taken 28 days after the second AZD1222 dose. This chain links TRBV12-3 or TRBV12-4 with TRBJ2-2; D is uncertain. In DNA form, the CDR3 reads TGTGCCAGCAGTTTGGAAAGAAGAGGGGAGCTGTTTTTT. This gives the protein CASSLERRGELFF.